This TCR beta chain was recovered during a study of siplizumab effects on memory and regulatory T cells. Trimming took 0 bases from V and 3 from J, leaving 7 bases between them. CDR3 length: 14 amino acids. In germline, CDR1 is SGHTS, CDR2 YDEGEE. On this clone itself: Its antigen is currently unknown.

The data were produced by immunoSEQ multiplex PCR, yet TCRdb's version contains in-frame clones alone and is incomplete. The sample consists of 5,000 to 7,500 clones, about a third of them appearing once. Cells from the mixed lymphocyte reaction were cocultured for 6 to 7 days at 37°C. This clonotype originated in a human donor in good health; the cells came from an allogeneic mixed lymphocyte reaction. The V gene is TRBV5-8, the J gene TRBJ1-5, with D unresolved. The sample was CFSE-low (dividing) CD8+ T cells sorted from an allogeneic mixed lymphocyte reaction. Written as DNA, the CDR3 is TGTGCCAGCAGCTTGGACCGTTACAATCAGCCCCAGCATTTT. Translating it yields CASSLDRYNQPQHF.